The present T cell receptor beta chain was sequenced within a study of T cell repertoires in breast cancer (dated by TCRdb to the mid-2010s). Study-level background: Tumors, lymph nodes and peripheral blood lymphocytes from breast cancer patients, as well as peripheral blood from healthy control donors, were profiled. The majority of the roughly 22 patient tumors analyzed for shared TCRs were ER+/PR+. Nine healthy donors, of an age range similar to that of the patients, were included as controls. Sequencing yielded on average approximately 500,000 sequences per sample and approximately 10 reads per input cell. The study reasoned that TCRs shared between breast cancer patients would target shared antigens, given breast cancer's low mutational burden and rare common mutations. After being minced and digested with Liberase and DNase, tumors and tumor-involved lymph nodes were passed through 70-um and 40-um filters. Tumor-free lymph nodes were processed with no enzymatic digestion, and blood samples were separated using Ficoll. Results and caveats for the whole study, not just this receptor: Shared TCRs were encoded by various nucleotide sequences, which suggests selection and expansion based on antigen. Possible tumor specificity was suggested for roughly 20 TCR pairs that were shared across seven or more patient tumors yet rarely found in control blood. Discarding singleton TCRs and sampling only part of each tumor may have missed genuine antitumor clones. Emulsion RT-PCR was considered qualitative rather than quantitative, since transcript abundance and primer differences skewed clone recovery. Sentinel lymph nodes involved by tumor shared about fourfold more TCRs with matched tumor repertoires than tumor-free nodes did (approximately 7.4% versus 2%). TRBV7 predominated among the shared TCRs, which could possibly reflect tumor recognition or a mispriming bias from eight TRBV7 primers.

Libraries were built with emulsion pairing. A second nested PCR with blocking oligos suppressed unpaired genes, then a third nested PCR added Illumina adaptors and barcodes. Each emulsion RT-PCR master mix contained about 5,000-260,000 T cells, with C-region, Stepout and V-region primers. The emulsions were generated using the Micellula Emulsion and Purification Kit, and the RT-PCR was run with Qiagen OneStep RT-PCR reagents. Pooled libraries were sequenced with paired-end 2 x 250 reads on an Illumina MiSeq. As for the original processing: Read pairs were joined in Galaxy and clipped at the engineered overlap into separate alpha and beta files; unclipped reads were discarded. Alpha-beta pairs were assigned with CompleteTCR, a MiTCR-based pipeline that links chains sharing read cluster identifiers using an R script. TCR sequences that were observed only once, representing about 1-3.2%, were removed as potential sequencing errors. Using fastp at Q25 and MiXCR, TCRdb reprocessed the public reads and kept productive beta chains. Merged by CDR3 protein, the rows form single entries marked with the most common genes and DNA. In this record, the V and J calls reflect TCRdb's handling and not the investigators' own analysis. This sample lists 3,500 to 4,500 distinct CDR3 sequences; roughly a third were detected once. Around a third of the sample belongs to the ten largest clones.

As regards this clonotype: What this receptor recognizes is not known. Per-base qualities were not stored, and no clone one base away is much larger.

The CDR1 and CDR2 encoded by the germline V gene are MDHEN and SYDVKM. The cysteine opens and the phenylalanine closes a CDR3 of 14 amino acids. The CDR3 DNA has 42 bases and is translated from base 1. Paired alpha-beta TCRs of CD8+ T cells were analyzed using an expanded emulsion RT-PCR method with primers for all TCR V genes. Before emulsion RT-PCR, CD8+ T cells were isolated using a CD8 positive selection kit and then incubated overnight in about 10 IU/mL IL-2. The sequence was obtained from a pool of human donors with breast cancer or a healthy control (not recorded which). The chain was built from TRBV28 and TRBJ2-5; TRBD2 lines up with 9 middle nucleotides. Sequences were obtained from CD8+ T cells. CDR3 reads: CTGSLPSSGAPQYF. The DNA sequence is TGTACCGGCAGTTTACCGTCTAGCGGGGCCCCCCAGTACTTC.